This T cell receptor (beta chain) was captured in a study of CD8 T cells in Susac syndrome. Study conclusions and caveats: The number of individuals included in the study's TCR sequencing and HLA analysis was acknowledged as relatively small.

Concerning this clonotype: As yet, its antigen is unknown.

Random hexamers primed reverse transcription of about 0.45 to 1 ug RNA. TCR beta CDR3 was amplified by immunoSEQ multiplex PCR. This amplification extended across 54 Vbeta and 13 Jbeta segments. A single record per CDR3 protein comes from TCRdb applying MiXCR to the immunoSEQ multiplex PCR reads. The sample yields some 300,000 distinct CDR3 sequences, roughly 85% seen once. V gave up 6 bases and J gave up 5 bases; unmatched junction bases: 8. CDR1 is ENHRY and CDR2 is SYGVKD in the germline V gene. The CDR3 sequence is 15 residues long. This receptor was taken from a human donor with multiple sclerosis. The chain couples TRBV10-3 to TRBJ2-3; 10 bases line up with TRBD1. Specimen: CD8+ T cells from PBMCs. The CDR3 DNA follows: TGTGCCATCAGGACCGGGACAGGGGCGGGAGATACGCAGTATTTT. Protein: CAIRTGTGAGDTQYF.